Below are 8 T cell receptor beta chains sequenced from a single sample in a study of control samples from healthy donors and cancer patients. Sequenced by immunoSEQ multiplex PCR; TCRdb stores in-frame clones only, minus some. Here the sample spans approximately 100,000 clones, roughly 92% being singletons. Sequenced sample: blood. The receptors shown here come from a human donor in good health. The donor label of this sample is uncertain.

The chain links TRBV3-1 (or the pseudogene TRBV3-2) to TRBJ1-2; tentative D call: TRBD1 (6 bases). Germline CDR1 reads LGHDT; CDR2 reads YNNKEL (reference sequence). The CDR3 is 14 amino acids. Deletions cut 4 bases from V and 1 base from J, with 10 bases between. CDR3 DNA: TGTGCCAGCAGCCCCCGGACAGTTAACTATGGCTACACCTTC. This encodes CASSPRTVNYGYTF.

This clone was picked up a small number of times. This rearrangement joins TRBV24-1 to TRBJ2-1; 10 nucleotides agree with TRBD2. This CDR3 has 16 residues. V trimming: 3 bases; J trimming: 0 bases; junction bases outside the gene matches: 1. Germline V gene sequence: CDR1 KGHDR, CDR2 SFDVKD. CDR3 sequence: CATSDLAGDSYNEQFF. As DNA, the CDR3 is TGTGCCACCAGTGATCTAGCGGGGGACTCCTACAATGAGCAGTTCTTC.

The rearrangement joins TRBV10-3 to TRBJ1-1; D is uncertain. The CDR3 consists of 13 residues. V lost 8 bases and J 1 base, leaving 11 bases between the germline ends. Germline V lookup: CDR1 ENHRY, CDR2 SYGVKD. CDR3 sequence reads: CAIQGSANTEAFF. The CDR3 DNA sequence: TGTGCCATCCAAGGGTCTGCGAACACTGAAGCTTTCTTT.

This chain links TRBV5-4 with TRBJ2-5, with 10 bases matching TRBD2. With 4 bases clipped from V and 3 bases from J, the junction kept 9 bases outside the gene matches. Germline V CDR1 and CDR2: SGHNT, YYREEE (reference sequence). The CDR3 loop spans 16 amino acids. DNA for the CDR3: TGTGCCAGCAGCGGTAAGCGGGGGGGCCAGGAAGAGACCCAGTACTTC. Its translation: CASSGKRGGQEETQYF.

This clone was recorded once. J is TRBJ1-6 and V is TRBV28; a possible D gene is TRBD1 (5 bases). The CDR3 contains 14 residues. V lost 4 bases to trimming and J lost 7 bases, with 11 bases between them. The germline gives CDR1 MDHEN, CDR2 SYDVKM. The CDR3 DNA follows: TGTGCCAGCAGTTCGGGGCTTCAAAATTCACCCCTCCACTTT. Translated, it gives CASSSGLQNSPLHF.

The CDR3 protein is CASSIISGQGASPLHF. DNA for the CDR3: TGTGCCAGTAGTATCATCTCTGGGCAGGGGGCTTCACCCCTCCACTTT. J is TRBJ1-6 and V is TRBV19, with 8 nucleotides matching TRBD1. Per the germline V gene, CDR1 is LNHDA and CDR2 is SQIVND (reference sequence). There are 16 residues in the CDR3. V dropped 3 bases and J dropped 9; count of bases not matched to a gene: 10.

For the CDR3, the DNA is TGTGCCAGCAGTGAATCGGAGCCTGCAAATGAAAAACTGTTTTTT. Protein product: CASSESEPANEKLFF. The J gene is TRBJ1-4, the V gene TRBV2; D not certain. This CDR3 has 15 residues. V was shortened by 2 bases and J by 5 bases, with 12 bases between the two germline ends. Germline assignment: CDR1 SNHLY and CDR2 FYNNEI.

The J gene is TRBJ2-3, the V gene TRBV30; D is tentatively TRBD1 or TRBD2 (6 bases each). CDR3 length: 15 residues. The ends were cut back, 0 bases at V and 4 bases at J, with 14 bases in the middle. Germline V gene sequence: CDR1 GTSNPN, CDR2 SVGIG (reference sequence). The CDR3 DNA reads TGTGCCTGGAGTGTAACGGGGGCGTCGGCAGATACGCAGTATTTT. Translating gives CAWSVTGASADTQYF. Together with reference TRBV30 and TRBJ2-3, the CDR3 gives the full variable domain: SQTIHQWPATLVQPVGSPLSLECTVEGTSNPNLYWYRQAAGRGLQLLFYSVGIGQISSEVPQNLSASRPQDRQFILSSKKLLLSDSGFYLCAWSVTGASADTQYFGPGTRLTVL.